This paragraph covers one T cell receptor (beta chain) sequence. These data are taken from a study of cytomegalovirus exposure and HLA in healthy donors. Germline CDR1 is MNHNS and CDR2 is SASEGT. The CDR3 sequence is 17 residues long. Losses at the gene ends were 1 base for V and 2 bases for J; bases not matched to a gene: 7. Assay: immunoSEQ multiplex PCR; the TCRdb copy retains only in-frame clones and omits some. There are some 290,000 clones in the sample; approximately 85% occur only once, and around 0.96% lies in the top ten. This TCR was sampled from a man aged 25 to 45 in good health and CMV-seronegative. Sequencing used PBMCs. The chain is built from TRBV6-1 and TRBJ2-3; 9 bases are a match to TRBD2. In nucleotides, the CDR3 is TGTGCCAGCAGTGAAGTCGCTAGCGGGGTCTACACAGATACGCAGTATTTT. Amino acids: CASSEVASGVYTDTQYF.